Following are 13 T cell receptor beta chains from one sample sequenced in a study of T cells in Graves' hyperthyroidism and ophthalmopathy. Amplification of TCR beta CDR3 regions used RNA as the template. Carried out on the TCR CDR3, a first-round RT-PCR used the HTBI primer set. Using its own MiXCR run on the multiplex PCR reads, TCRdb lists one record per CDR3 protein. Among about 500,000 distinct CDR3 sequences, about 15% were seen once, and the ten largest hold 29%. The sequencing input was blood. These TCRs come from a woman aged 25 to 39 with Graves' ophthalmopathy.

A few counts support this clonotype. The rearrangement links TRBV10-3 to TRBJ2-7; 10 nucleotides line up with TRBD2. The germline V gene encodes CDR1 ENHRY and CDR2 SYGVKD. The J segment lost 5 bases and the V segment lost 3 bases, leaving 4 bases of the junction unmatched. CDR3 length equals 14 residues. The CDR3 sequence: CAISDSGTSDEQYF. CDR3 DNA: TGTGCCATCAGTGACTCAGGGACTAGCGACGAGCAGTACTTC.

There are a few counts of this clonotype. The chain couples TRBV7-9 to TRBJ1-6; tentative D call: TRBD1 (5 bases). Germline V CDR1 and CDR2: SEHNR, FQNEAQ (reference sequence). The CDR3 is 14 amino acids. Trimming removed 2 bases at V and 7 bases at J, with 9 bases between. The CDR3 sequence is CASSLWGENSPLHF. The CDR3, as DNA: TGTGCCAGCAGCTTATGGGGGGAGAATTCACCCCTCCACTTT.

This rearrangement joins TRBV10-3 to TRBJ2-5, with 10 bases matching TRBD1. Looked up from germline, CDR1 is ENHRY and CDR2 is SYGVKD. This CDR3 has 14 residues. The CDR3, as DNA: TGTGTCATAACCGGGACAGGGGACATTAAGACCCAGTACTTC. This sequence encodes CVITGTGDIKTQYF.

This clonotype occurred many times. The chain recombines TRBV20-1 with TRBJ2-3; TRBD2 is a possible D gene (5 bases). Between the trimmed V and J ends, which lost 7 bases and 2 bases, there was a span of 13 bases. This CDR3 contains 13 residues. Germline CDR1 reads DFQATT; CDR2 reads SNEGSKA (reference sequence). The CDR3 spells CSGCRGNTDTQYF. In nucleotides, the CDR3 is TGCAGTGGATGTCGAGGGAACACAGATACGCAGTATTTT.

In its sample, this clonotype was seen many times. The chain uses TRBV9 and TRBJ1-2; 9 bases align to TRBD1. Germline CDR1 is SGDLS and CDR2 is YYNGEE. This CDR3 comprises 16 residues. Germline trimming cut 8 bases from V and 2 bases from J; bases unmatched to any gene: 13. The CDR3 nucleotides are TGTGCCAGTACCAAAGAACAGGGGGCCTTCAACTATGGCTACACCTTC. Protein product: CASTKEQGAFNYGYTF.

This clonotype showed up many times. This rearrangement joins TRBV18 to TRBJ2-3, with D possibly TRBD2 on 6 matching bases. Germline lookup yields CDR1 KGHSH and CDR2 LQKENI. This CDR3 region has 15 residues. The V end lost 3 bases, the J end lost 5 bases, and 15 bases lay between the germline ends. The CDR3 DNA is TGTGCCAGCTCACCGGGGACTGCAGGTGGAGATACGCAGTATTTT. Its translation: CASSPGTAGGDTQYF.

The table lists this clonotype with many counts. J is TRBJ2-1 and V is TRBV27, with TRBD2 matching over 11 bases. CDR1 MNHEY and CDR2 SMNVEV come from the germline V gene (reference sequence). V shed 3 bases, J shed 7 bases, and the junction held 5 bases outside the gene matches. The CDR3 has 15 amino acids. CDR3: CASSFTSGSLNEQFF. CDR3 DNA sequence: TGTGCCAGCAGTTTCACTAGCGGGAGTCTTAATGAGCAGTTCTTC.

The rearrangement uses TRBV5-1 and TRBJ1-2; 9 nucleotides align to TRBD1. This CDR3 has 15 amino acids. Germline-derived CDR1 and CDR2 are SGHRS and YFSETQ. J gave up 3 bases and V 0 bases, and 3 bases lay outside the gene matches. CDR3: CASSLEDRGYYGYTF. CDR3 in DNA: TGCGCCAGCAGCTTGGAGGACAGGGGATACTATGGCTACACCTTC.

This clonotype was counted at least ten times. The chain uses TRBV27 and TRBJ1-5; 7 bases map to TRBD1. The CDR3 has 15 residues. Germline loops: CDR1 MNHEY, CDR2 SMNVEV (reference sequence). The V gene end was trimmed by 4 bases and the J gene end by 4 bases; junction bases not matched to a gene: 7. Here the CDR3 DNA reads TGTGCCAGCAGTTCTGGGGACAGTCCAAATCAGCCCCAGCATTTT. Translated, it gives CASSSGDSPNQPQHF.

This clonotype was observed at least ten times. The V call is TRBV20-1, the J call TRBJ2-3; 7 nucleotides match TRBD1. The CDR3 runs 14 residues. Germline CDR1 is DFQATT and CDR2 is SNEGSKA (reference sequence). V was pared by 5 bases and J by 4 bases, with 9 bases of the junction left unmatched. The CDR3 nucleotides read TGCAGTGCTCCTTTCAGGGGGTCAGCAGATACGCAGTATTTT. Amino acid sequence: CSAPFRGSADTQYF.

CDR3 sequence: CSASSGDWYSNQPQHF. In nucleotides, the CDR3 is TGCAGTGCTAGCTCCGGGGACTGGTATAGCAATCAGCCCCAGCATTTT. The chain carries TRBV20-1 and TRBJ1-5, with D tentatively TRBD1 (5 bases). CDR3 size: 16 residues. V shed 3 bases and J shed 0 bases, with 15 bases lying between them. Germline V gene data show CDR1 as DFQATT and CDR2 as SNEGSKA (reference sequence).

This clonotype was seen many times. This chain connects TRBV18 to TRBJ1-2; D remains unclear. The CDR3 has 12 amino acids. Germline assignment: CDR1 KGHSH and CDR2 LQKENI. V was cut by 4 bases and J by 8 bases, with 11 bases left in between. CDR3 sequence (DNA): TGTGCCAGCTCACGAAACGAGGACGGCTACACCTTC. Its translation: CASSRNEDGYTF.

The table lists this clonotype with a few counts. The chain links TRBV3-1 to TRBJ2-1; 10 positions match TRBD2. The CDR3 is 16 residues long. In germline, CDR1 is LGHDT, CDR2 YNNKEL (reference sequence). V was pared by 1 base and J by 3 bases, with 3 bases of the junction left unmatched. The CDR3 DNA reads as TGTGCCAGCAGCCAAGTACCTAGCGGGGGCTACAATGAGCAGTTCTTC. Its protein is CASSQVPSGGYNEQFF.